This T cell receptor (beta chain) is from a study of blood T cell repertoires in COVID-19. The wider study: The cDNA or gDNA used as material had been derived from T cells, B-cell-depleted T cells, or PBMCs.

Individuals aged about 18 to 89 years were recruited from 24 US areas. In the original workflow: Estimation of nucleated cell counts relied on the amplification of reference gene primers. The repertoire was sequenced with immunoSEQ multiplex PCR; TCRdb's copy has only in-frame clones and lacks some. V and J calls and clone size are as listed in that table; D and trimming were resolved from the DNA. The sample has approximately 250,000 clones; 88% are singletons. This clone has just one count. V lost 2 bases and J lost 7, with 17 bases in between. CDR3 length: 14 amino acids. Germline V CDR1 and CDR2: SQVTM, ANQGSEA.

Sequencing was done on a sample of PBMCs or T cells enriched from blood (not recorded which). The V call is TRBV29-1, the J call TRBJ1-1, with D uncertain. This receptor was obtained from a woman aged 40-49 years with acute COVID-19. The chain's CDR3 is CSVEKDETYSEAFF. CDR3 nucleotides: TGCAGCGTTGAAAAAGACGAGACGTACAGTGAAGCTTTCTTT.